The 27 T cell receptor beta chains below come from one sample, sequenced in a study of T cell responses to AZD1222 COVID-19 vaccine (dated by TCRdb to about 2021). This sample's time point label indicates: baseline before first vaccination. Library preparation was by the immunoSEQ multiplex PCR assay. As stored in TCRdb, this immuneACCESS dataset retains in-frame rearrangements with V and J assigned. A fraction of the clones does not appear; measured against another copy, unresolved V genes explain less than half of the discrepancy, and the remainder lacks a known reason. For this sample the table gives over 100,000 clones, of which 70% to 90% were detected only once. The biggest ten clones account for 3.5% to 4.5% of the sample. Source: peripheral blood, taken on day 0 of AZD1222 vaccination. These receptors originate from an adult in good health.

The chain recombines TRBV10-3 with TRBJ1-2, with 9 bases aligning to TRBD1. Unmatched junction bases numbered 4, after V lost 2 bases and J lost 6 bases. The CDR3 covers 14 residues. Germline V CDR1 and CDR2: ENHRY, SYGVKD. In DNA, the CDR3 is TGTGCCATCAGTGAGGGACAGGGGAGCCATGGCTACACCTTC. Translating gives CAISEGQGSHGYTF.

This chain links TRBV19 with TRBJ2-3; D perhaps matches TRBD2 (5 bases). Per the germline V gene, CDR1 is LNHDA and CDR2 is SQIVND (reference sequence). Between the trimmed V and J ends, which lost 7 bases and 1 base, there was a span of 9 bases. This CDR3 is built from 13 residues. DNA for the CDR3: TGTGCCAGTAAGGCGGGTGGCACAGATACGCAGTATTTT. Translated: CASKAGGTDTQYF.

V usage is TRBV7-2 and J usage is TRBJ1-1, with 8 nucleotides matching TRBD1. The CDR3 spans 15 residues. V gave up 1 base and J gave up 1 base; unmatched junction bases: 2. Germline V gives CDR1 SGHTA, CDR2 FQGNSA. CDR3 in amino acids: CASSLGGTGNTEAFF. In nucleotides, the CDR3 is TGTGCCAGCAGCTTAGGCGGGACAGGGAACACTGAAGCTTTCTTT.

The chain recombines TRBV5-1 with TRBJ1-5; TRBD1 agrees at 10 bases. The V gene end was trimmed by 7 bases and the J gene end by 1 base; junction bases not matched to a gene: 2. Germline V gene sequence: CDR1 SGHRS, CDR2 YFSETQ. This CDR3 is 14 amino acids long. Here the CDR3 DNA reads TGCGCCAGCGGGACAGGGGAAAGCAATCAGCCCCAGCATTTT. This codes for CASGTGESNQPQHF.

CDR3 coding DNA: TGTGCCAGCAGCTCGGACAGGATACGCTATGGCTACACCTTC. It yields the protein CASSSDRIRYGYTF. This rearrangement joins TRBV5-6 to TRBJ1-2, with 7 bases aligning to TRBD1. Germline assignment: CDR1 SGHDT and CDR2 YYEEEE. V dropped 3 bases and J dropped 4; count of bases not matched to a gene: 6. The CDR3 consists of 14 residues.

J is TRBJ1-4 and V is TRBV5-4; D may be TRBD1 (6 bases). V lost 4 bases and J lost 7, with 11 bases in between. The CDR3 has 13 residues. CDR1 is SGHNT, CDR2 YYREEE, per germline (reference sequence). This CDR3 is CASSPRGGEKLFF. For the CDR3, the DNA is TGTGCCAGCAGCCCGAGGGGGGGTGAAAAACTGTTTTTT.

The chain joins TRBV13 to TRBJ1-2; D uncertain. The CDR3 covers 14 residues. Trimming took off 0 bases at V and 5 bases at J, with 10 bases between the two ends. Germline CDR1 PRHDT, CDR2 FYEKMQ (reference sequence). The CDR3 bases are TGTGCCAGCAGCTTAGGTCGCGGCATATATGGCTACACCTTC. Its protein product is CASSLGRGIYGYTF.

The chain carries TRBV7-9 and TRBJ2-3, with D maybe TRBD1 (5 bases). Germline V gene lookup returns CDR1 SEHNR and CDR2 FQNEAQ (reference sequence). The CDR3 runs to 13 residues. Trimming cost V 3 bases and J 4 bases, with 8 bases left between them. The CDR3 DNA follows: TGTGCCAGCAGCTTCTGGGGCGCAGATACGCAGTATTTT. Residues: CASSFWGADTQYF.

This chain connects TRBV10-3 to TRBJ1-6, with D tentatively TRBD1 (5 bases). Germline V gives CDR1 ENHRY, CDR2 SYGVKD. The CDR3 contains 14 residues. V was trimmed by 9 bases and J by 7 bases, leaving 16 bases between them. In DNA, the CDR3 is TGTGCCATGGGGCCCGGGGCTGAGAATTCACCCCTCCACTTT. Encoded protein: CAMGPGAENSPLHF.

V is TRBV10-1 and J is TRBJ2-5; no clear D. The CDR3 is 14 amino acids. V was pared by 0 bases and J by 5 bases, with 10 bases between. Germline V CDR1 and CDR2: WNHNN, SYGVQD (reference sequence). Written as DNA, the CDR3 is TGCGCCAGCAGTGAGTCGTTGATGATGGAGACCCAGTACTTC. This encodes CASSESLMMETQYF.

The chain joins TRBV6-5 to TRBJ1-1; TRBD1 matches at 7 bases. This CDR3 has 14 residues. Trimming took 5 bases from V and 5 from J; bases not matched to a gene: 8. Germline V CDR1 and CDR2: MNHEY, SVGAGI. CDR3 bases: TGTGCCAGCAGTCCGACAGGGTGGGGAACTGAAGCTTTCTTT. It translates to CASSPTGWGTEAFF.

This chain links TRBV5-1 with TRBJ1-2; D unresolved. Trimming left V 0 bases short and J 5 bases short, with 8 bases between. CDR1 and CDR2 from the germline V gene are SGHRS and YFSETQ. CDR3 length: 13 amino acids. The CDR3 reads CASSLEVGYGYTF. The CDR3 DNA sequence: TGCGCCAGCAGCTTGGAGGTAGGGTATGGCTACACCTTC.

This chain joins TRBV19 and TRBJ1-1, with a tentative D call TRBD1 (5 bases). The CDR3 has 16 residues. V was shortened by 1 base and J by 4 bases, with 16 bases between the two germline ends. Germline CDR1 LNHDA, CDR2 SQIVND (reference sequence). This chain's CDR3 is CASSIGAGSFSTEAFF. CDR3 nucleotide sequence: TGTGCCAGTAGTATAGGCGCAGGGTCGTTTAGCACTGAAGCTTTCTTT. The variable domain in full, with the rest retrieved from reference TRBV19 and TRBJ1-1, is DGGITQSPKYLFRKEGQNVTLSCEQNLNHDAMYWYRQDPGQGLRLIYYSQIVNDFQKGDIAEGYSVSREKKESFPLTVTSAQKNPTAFYLCASSIGAGSFSTEAFFGQGTRLTVV.

The V call is TRBV5-4, the J call TRBJ2-2; no clear D. Trimming cost V 3 bases and J 4 bases, with 10 bases left between them. The germline CDR1 and CDR2 sequences are SGHNT and YYREEE (reference sequence). The CDR3 spans 14 residues. The CDR3 reads CASSSRLTTGELFF. For the CDR3, the DNA is TGTGCCAGCAGCTCACGGCTCACCACCGGGGAGCTGTTTTTT.

This clone was detected only once. The chain carries TRBV7-8 and TRBJ2-4; possibly TRBD1 for D (5 bases). This CDR3 spans 15 amino acids. Trimming pared 3 bases from V and 7 bases from J, leaving 16 bases between. CDR1 is SGHVS, CDR2 FQNEAQ, per germline. The CDR3 region has the DNA TGTGCCAGCAGCTTCGGCCACCGACAGTCCAACATTCAGTACTTC. It yields the protein CASSFGHRQSNIQYF.

This chain joins TRBV6-2 or TRBV6-3 and TRBJ1-5; 10 bases are shared with TRBD1. Looked up from germline, CDR1 is MNHEY and CDR2 is SVGEGT. Trimming removed 5 bases from V and 7 bases from J; junction bases left unmatched: 5. CDR3 length: 14 amino acids. The CDR3 coding sequence is TGTGCCAGCAGTGGCGGGACAGGGGCCCAGCCCCAGCATTTT. Its translation: CASSGGTGAQPQHF.

The CDR3 DNA reads TGCGCCAGCAGCTTGAGGGGGGACCAAGAGACCCAGTACTTC. Translation gives CASSLRGDQETQYF. The chain has TRBV5-1 and TRBJ2-5; D could derive from TRBD1 or TRBD2 (6 bases each). The V and J ends lost 1 base and 0 bases respectively, with 7 bases between them. The CDR3 length is 14 residues. CDR1 and CDR2 from the germline V gene are SGHRS and YFSETQ.

The chain combines TRBV7-2 with TRBJ1-2; the D gene is possibly TRBD1 (5 bases). Trimming took 2 bases from V and 6 from J, leaving 10 bases between them. There are 13 residues in the CDR3. The germline CDR1 and CDR2 sequences are SGHTA and FQGNSA. The chain's CDR3 is CASSLFPGDGYTF. The CDR3 DNA reads as TGTGCCAGCAGCTTATTTCCGGGGGATGGCTACACCTTC.

This sequence joins TRBV3-1 (or the pseudogene TRBV3-2) and TRBJ1-4; no definite D call. Germline CDR1 and CDR2: LGHDT and YNNKEL (reference sequence). The V end was cut by 4 bases, the J end by 11 bases, with 11 bases between. The CDR3 sequence is 12 residues long. CDR3 amino acids: CASSPQREKLFF. The CDR3 coding sequence is TGTGCCAGCAGCCCTCAACGGGAGAAACTGTTTTTT.

DNA of the CDR3: TGCGCCAGCAGATACATCCCCGGCGGACAGGGCGAAGGCACTGAAGCTTTCTTT. Its protein is CASRYIPGGQGEGTEAFF. The genes are TRBV5-1 and TRBJ1-1, with 8 bases that match TRBD1. Trimming removed 5 bases from V and 4 bases from J; junction bases left unmatched: 19. Germline CDR1 and CDR2: SGHRS and YFSETQ. The length of the CDR3 is 18 residues.

V gene TRBV2 combines with J gene TRBJ2-7; D may correspond to TRBD1 or TRBD2 (5 bases each). Germline V gives CDR1 SNHLY, CDR2 FYNNEI. Trimming cost V 6 bases and J 2 bases, with 5 bases left between them. The CDR3 consists of 11 residues. The CDR3 DNA reads as TGTGCCAGCAGGGGGGCCTACGAGCAGTACTTC. Its translation: CASRGAYEQYF.

The chain is built from TRBV18 and TRBJ1-2, with TRBD1 matching over 7 bases. After removal of 5 bases from V and 4 bases from J, the junction contained 10 bases not matched to a gene. Germline lookup yields CDR1 KGHSH and CDR2 LQKENI. The CDR3 is 15 amino acids. CDR3 coding DNA: TGTGCCAGCTCAAGATCCAGGGGGGCCCTCTATGGCTACACCTTC. This encodes CASSRSRGALYGYTF.

J is TRBJ2-3 and V is TRBV9; 14 nucleotides agree with TRBD2. Germline assignment: CDR1 SGDLS and CDR2 YYNGEE. The junction had 7 bases not matched to a gene; V was cut back by 3 bases and J by 4 bases. The CDR3 is 17 residues long. CDR3 sequence reads: CASSEGTSGGWADTQYF. DNA for the CDR3: TGTGCCAGCAGCGAGGGGACTAGCGGGGGCTGGGCAGATACGCAGTATTTT. Drawing the rest from reference TRBV9 and TRBJ2-3, the complete variable domain is DSGVTQTPKHLITATGQRVTLRCSPRSGDLSVYWYQQSLDQGLQFLIQYYNGEERAKGNILERFSAQQFPDLHSELNLSSLELGDSALYFCASSEGTSGGWADTQYFGPGTRLTVL.

Only a few counts were recorded for this clone. The chain has TRBV3-1 (or the pseudogene TRBV3-2) and TRBJ2-3; D assignment may be TRBD1 or TRBD2 (5 bases each). The V and J ends lost 7 bases and 3 bases respectively, with 17 bases between them. The germline gives CDR1 LGHDT, CDR2 YNNKEL (reference sequence). The CDR3 covers 15 residues. The CDR3 sequence: CASTTDSEGTDTQYF. CDR3 nucleotide sequence: TGTGCCAGCACCACAGACAGCGAGGGGACAGATACGCAGTATTTT.

The chain recombines TRBV5-6 with TRBJ1-2, with a tentative D call TRBD1 (5 bases). In germline, CDR1 is SGHDT, CDR2 YYEEEE. This CDR3 has 14 residues. Trimming shortened V by 4 bases and J by 4 bases, and 14 bases separated the two germline ends. CDR3 protein: CASSPNDGGYGYTF. DNA of the CDR3: TGTGCCAGCAGCCCTAACGACGGGGGCTATGGCTACACCTTC.

This clone was seen once. The V call is TRBV10-3, the J call TRBJ2-1; 11 nucleotides match TRBD1. This CDR3 has 14 residues. The germline V gene encodes CDR1 ENHRY and CDR2 SYGVKD. Trimming cost V 9 bases and J 4 bases; bases outside gene matches: 5. The CDR3 here is CAMSGQGVYNEQFF. In DNA, the CDR3 is TGTGCCATGTCGGGACAGGGGGTTTACAATGAGCAGTTCTTC.

This chain uses TRBV5-5 with TRBJ1-1, with D hard to call. The CDR3 loop spans 13 amino acids. The germline V and J ends were trimmed by 4 bases and 0 bases, with 7 bases remaining between them. CDR1 and CDR2 (germline): SGHKS, YYEKEE (reference sequence). This chain's CDR3 is CASSLGVNTEAFF. The CDR3 bases are TGTGCCAGCAGCCTGGGAGTGAACACTGAAGCTTTCTTT.